The T cell receptor beta chain described here comes from a study of CD8 T cells in ankylosing spondylitis. This clonotype has a single count. TCRdb re-derived calls from the 5' RACE reads in MiXCR, one entry per CDR3 protein. The sample yields around 100,000 distinct CDR3 sequences, under 30% seen once. The source is a male donor with ankylosing spondylitis. Sequencing input: synovial fluid, either unsorted or a sorted T cell fraction (not recorded which).

The CDR3: CASSLGTSSDTQYF. The CDR3, as DNA: TGTGCCAGCAGTTTGGGGACTAGCTCAGATACGCAGTATTTT. The rearrangement uses TRBV12-3 or TRBV12-4 and TRBJ2-3; 9 positions match TRBD2. The V segment lost 3 bases and the J segment 4 bases; nucleotides outside the gene matches: 2. CDR3 length equals 14 residues.